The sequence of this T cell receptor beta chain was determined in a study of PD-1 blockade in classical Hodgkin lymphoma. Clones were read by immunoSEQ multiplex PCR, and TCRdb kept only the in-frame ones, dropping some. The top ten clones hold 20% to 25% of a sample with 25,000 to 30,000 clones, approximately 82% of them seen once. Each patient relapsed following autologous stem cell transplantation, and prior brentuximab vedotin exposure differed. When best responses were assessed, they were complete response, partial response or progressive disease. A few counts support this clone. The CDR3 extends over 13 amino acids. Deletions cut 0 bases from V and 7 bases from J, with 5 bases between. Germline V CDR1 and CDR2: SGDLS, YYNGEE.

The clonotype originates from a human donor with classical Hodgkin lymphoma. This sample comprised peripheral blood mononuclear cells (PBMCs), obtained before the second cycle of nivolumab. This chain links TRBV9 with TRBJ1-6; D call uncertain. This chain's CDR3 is CASSVEVNSPLHF. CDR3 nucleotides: TGTGCCAGCAGCGTAGAAGTGAATTCACCCCTCCACTTT.